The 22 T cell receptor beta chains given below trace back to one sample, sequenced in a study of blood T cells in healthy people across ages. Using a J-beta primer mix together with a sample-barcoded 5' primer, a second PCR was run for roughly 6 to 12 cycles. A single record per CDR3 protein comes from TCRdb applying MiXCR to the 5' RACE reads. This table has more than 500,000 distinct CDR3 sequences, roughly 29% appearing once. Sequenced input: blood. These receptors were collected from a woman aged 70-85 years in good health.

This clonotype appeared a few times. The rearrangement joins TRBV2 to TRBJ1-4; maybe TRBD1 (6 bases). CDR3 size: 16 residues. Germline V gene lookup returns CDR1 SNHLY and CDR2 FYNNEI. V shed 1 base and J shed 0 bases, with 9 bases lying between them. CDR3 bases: TGTGCCAGCAGTGAAGGACAGGCCTCAACTAATGAAAAACTGTTTTTT. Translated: CASSEGQASTNEKLFF.

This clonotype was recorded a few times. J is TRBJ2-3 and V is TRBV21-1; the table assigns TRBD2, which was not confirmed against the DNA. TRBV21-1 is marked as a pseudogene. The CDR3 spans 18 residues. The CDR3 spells CAGSTQLTSGAVTDTPYF. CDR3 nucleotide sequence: TGTGCCGGCAGCACACAACTAACTAGCGGGGCCGTCACAGATACGCCGTATTTT.

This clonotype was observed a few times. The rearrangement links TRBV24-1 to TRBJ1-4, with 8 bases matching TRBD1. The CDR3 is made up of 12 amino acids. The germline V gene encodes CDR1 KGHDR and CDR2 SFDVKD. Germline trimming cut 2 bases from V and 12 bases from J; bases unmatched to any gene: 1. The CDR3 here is CATSDYRGELFF. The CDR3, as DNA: TGTGCCACCAGTGATTACAGGGGGGAACTGTTTTTT.

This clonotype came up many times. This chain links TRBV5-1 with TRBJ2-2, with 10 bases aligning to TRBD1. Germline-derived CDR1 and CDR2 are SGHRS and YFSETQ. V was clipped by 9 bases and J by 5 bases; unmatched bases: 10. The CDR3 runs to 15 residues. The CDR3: CATKPGTGATGELFF. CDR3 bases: TGCGCCACCAAACCCGGGACAGGGGCAACCGGGGAGCTGTTTTTT.

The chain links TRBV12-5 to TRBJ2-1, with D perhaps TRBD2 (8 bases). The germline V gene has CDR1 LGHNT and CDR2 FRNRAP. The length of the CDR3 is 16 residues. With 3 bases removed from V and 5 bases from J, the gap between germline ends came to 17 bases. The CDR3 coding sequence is TGTGCTAGTGGTTTCCGCGGGACAGCGGGGGACAATGAGCAGTTCTTC. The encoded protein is CASGFRGTAGDNEQFF.

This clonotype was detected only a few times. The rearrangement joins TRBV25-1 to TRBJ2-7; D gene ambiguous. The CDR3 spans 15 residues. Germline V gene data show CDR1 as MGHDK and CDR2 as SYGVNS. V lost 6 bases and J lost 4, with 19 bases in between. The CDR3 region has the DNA TGTGCCAGCAGCCCTCTCGACTTGCACCGGTACGAGCAGTACTTC. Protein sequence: CASSPLDLHRYEQYF.

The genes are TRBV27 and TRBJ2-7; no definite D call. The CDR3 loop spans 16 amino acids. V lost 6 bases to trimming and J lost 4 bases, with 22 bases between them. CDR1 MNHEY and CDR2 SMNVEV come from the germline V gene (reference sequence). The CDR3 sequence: CASSQRPNGAYYEQYF. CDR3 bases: TGTGCCAGCAGCCAAAGACCCAACGGCGCGTATTACGAGCAGTACTTC.

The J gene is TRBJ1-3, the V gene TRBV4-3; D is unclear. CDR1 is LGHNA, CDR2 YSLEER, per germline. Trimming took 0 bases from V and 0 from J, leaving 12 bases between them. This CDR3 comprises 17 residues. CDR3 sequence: CASSQDARFASGNTIYF. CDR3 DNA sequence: TGCGCCAGCAGCCAAGACGCGAGGTTTGCCTCTGGAAACACCATATATTTT.

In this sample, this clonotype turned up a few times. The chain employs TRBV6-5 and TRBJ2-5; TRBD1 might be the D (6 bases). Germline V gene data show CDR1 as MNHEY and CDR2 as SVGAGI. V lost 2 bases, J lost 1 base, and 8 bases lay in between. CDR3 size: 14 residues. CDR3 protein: CASSYGQRQETQYF. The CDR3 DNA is TGTGCCAGCAGTTACGGACAGCGCCAAGAGACCCAGTACTTC.

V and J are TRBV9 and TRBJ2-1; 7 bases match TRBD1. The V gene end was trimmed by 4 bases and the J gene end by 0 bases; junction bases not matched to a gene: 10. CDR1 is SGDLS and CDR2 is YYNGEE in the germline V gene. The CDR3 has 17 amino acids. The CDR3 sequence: CASSLRQGGGSYNEQFF. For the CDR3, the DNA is TGTGCCAGCAGCCTAAGACAGGGTGGGGGCTCCTACAATGAGCAGTTCTTC.

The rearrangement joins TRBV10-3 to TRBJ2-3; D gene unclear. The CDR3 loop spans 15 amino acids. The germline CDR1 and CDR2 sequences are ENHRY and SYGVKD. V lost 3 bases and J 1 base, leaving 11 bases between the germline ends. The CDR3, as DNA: TGTGCCATCAGTGAATTCCTTCCAGGCACAGATACGCAGTATTTT. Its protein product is CAISEFLPGTDTQYF.

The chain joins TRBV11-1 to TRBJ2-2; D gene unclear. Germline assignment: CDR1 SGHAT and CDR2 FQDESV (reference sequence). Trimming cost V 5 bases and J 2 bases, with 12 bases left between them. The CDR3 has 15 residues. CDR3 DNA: TGTGCCAGCAGCAGCATAGCAGGCAACACCGGGGAGCTGTTTTTT. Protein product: CASSSIAGNTGELFF.

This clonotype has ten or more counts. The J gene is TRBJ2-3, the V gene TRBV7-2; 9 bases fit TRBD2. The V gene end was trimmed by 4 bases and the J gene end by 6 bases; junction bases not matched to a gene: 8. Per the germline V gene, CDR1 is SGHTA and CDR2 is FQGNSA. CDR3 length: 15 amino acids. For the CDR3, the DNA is TGTGCCAGCAGCTGGTCTAGCGGGGAAGGGGATACGCAGTATTTT. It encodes CASSWSSGEGDTQYF.

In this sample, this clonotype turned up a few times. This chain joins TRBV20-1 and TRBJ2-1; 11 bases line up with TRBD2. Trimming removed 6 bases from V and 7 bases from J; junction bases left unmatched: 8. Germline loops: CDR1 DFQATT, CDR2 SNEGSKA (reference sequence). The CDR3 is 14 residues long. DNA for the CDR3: TGCAGTGCAGTTACTAGCGGGGGATATAATGAGCAGTTCTTC. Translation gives CSAVTSGGYNEQFF.

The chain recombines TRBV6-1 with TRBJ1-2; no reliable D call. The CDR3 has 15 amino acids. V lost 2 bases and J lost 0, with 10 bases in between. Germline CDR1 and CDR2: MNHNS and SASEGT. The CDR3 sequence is CASSEIGPANYGYTF. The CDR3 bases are TGTGCCAGCAGTGAAATCGGCCCAGCTAACTATGGCTACACCTTC.

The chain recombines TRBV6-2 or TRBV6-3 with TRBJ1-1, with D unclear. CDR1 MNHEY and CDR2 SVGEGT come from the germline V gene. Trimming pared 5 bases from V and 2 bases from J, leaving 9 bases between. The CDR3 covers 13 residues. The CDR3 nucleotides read TGTGCCAGCAGTACCGCGGGAAACACTGAAGCTTTCTTT. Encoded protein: CASSTAGNTEAFF.

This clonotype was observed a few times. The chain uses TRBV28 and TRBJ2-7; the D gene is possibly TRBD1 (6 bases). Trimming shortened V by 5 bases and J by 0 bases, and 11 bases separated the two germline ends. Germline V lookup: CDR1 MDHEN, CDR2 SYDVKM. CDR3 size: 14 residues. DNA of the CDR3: TGTGCCAGCAGTCGGACAGCCAGCTCCTACGAGCAGTACTTC. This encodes CASSRTASSYEQYF.

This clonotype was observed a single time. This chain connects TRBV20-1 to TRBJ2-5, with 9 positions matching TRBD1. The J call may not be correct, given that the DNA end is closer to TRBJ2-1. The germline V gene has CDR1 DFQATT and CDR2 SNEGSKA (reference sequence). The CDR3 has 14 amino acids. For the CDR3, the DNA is TGCAGCGCTCGGACAGGGGAGGAGGTTAATGAGCAGTTCTTC. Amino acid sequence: CSARTGEEVNEQFF.

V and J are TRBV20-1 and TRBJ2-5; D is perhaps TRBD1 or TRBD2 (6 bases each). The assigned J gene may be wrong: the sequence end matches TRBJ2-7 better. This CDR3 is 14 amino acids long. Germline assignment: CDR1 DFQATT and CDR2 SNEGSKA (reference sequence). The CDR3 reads CSARDPRRGNEQYF. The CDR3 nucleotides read TGCAGTGCTAGAGATCCGCGGAGGGGGAACGAGCAGTACTTC.

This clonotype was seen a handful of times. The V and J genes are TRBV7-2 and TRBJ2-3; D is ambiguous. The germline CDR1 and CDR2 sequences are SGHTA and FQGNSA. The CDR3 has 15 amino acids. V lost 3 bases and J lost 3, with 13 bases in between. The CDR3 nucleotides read TGTGCCAGCAGCTTCGGTAGAACGAGGACAGATACGCAGTATTTT. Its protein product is CASSFGRTRTDTQYF.

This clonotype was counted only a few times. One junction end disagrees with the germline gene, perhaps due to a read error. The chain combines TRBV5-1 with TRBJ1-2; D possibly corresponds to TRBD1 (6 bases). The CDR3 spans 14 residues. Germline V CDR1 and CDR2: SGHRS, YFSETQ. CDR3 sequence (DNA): TGCGCTAGCACCCGGGACACAACTAACTATGGCTACACCTTC. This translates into CASTRDTTNYGYTF.

The CDR3 loop is CASSPPGRNTEAFF. In DNA form, the CDR3 reads TGTGCCAGCTCACCACCGGGGAGGAACACTGAAGCTTTCTTT. The V and J genes are TRBV18 and TRBJ1-1; D unresolved. Germline V lookup: CDR1 KGHSH, CDR2 LQKENI. This CDR3 region has 14 residues. The V gene lost 0 bases and the J gene lost 1 base, with 6 bases spanning the gap.